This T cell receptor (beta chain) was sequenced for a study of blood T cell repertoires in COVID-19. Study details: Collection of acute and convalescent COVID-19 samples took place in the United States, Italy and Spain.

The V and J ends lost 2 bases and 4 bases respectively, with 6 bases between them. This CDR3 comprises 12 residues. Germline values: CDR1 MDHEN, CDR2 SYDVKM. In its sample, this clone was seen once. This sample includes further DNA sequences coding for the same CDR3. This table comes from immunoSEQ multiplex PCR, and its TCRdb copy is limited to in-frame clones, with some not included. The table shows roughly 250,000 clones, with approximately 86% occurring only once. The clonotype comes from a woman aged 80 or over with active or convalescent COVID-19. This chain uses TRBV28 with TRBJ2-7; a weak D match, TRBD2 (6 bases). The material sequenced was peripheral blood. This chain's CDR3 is CASSLSGYEQYF. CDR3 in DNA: TGTGCCAGCAGTTTAAGCGGGTACGAGCAGTACTTC.